This entry describes one T cell receptor (beta chain). Trimming took off 7 bases at V and 0 bases at J, with 15 bases between the two ends. The germline V gene has CDR1 MNHEY and CDR2 SVGAGI. The CDR3 extends over 15 amino acids. Some clones are missing from TCRdb's copy, which holds only in-frame ones; the method was immunoSEQ multiplex PCR. The data show 200,000 to 250,000 clones, about 93% seen once. This entry comes from a study of control samples from healthy donors and cancer patients. The gene calls are TRBV6-5 and TRBJ1-1; weak D call: TRBD1 (6 bases). The sample comprised blood. This TCR came from a man over 45 in good health. CDR3 in amino acids: CASNSGAFLNTEAFF. The CDR3 DNA reads as TGTGCCAGCAATTCAGGGGCTTTCCTGAACACTGAAGCTTTCTTT.